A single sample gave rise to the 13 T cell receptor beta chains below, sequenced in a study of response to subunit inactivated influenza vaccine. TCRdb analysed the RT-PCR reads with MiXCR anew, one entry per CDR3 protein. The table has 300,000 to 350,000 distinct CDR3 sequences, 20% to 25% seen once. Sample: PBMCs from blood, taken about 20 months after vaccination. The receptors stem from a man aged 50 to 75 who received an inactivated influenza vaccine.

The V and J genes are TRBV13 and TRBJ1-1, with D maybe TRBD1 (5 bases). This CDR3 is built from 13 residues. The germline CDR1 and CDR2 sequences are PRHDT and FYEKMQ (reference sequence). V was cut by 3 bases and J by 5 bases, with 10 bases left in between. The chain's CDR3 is CASSFRVYTEAFF. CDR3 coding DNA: TGTGCCAGCAGCTTCAGGGTGTATACTGAAGCTTTCTTT. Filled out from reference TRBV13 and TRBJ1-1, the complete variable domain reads AAGVIQSPRHLIKEKRETATLKCYPIPRHDTVYWYQQGPGQDPQFLISFYEKMQSDKGSIPDRFSAQQFSDYHSELNMSSLELGDSALYFCASSFRVYTEAFFGQGTRLTVV.

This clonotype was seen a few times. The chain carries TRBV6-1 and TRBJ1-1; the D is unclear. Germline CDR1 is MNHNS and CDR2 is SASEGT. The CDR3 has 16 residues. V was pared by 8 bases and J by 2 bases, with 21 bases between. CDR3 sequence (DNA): TGTGCCAGCCGCGTTTTCTACCCGAGCCGCAACACTGAAGCTTTCTTT. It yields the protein CASRVFYPSRNTEAFF.

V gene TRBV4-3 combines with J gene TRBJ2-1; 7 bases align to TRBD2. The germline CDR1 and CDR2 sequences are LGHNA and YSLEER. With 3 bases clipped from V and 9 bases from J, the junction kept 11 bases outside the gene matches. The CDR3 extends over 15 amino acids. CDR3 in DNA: TGCGCCAGCAGCCAGTCAGCTAGCGGCCACCCTGAGCAGTTCTTC. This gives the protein CASSQSASGHPEQFF.

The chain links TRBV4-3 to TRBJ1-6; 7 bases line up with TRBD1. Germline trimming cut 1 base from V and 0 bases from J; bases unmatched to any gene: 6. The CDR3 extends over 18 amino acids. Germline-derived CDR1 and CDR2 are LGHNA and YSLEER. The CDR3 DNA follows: TGCGCCAGCAGCCAAGGGTCAGGGGGGAGCTCCTATAATTCACCCCTCCACTTT. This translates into CASSQGSGGSSYNSPLHF.

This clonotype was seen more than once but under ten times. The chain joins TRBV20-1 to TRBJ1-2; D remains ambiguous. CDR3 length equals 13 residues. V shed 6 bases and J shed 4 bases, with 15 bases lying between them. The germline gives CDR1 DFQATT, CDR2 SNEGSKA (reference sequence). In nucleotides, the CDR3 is TGCAGTGCCAATACCGTCCGGGGCTATGGCTACACCTTC. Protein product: CSANTVRGYGYTF.

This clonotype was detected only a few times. The CDR3 coding sequence is TGTGCCAGCAGCCCCGGACTAGCGAGTTACAATGAGCAGTTCTTC. Its translation is CASSPGLASYNEQFF. The chain has TRBV7-3 and TRBJ2-1; 9 bases agree with TRBD2. The germline CDR1 and CDR2 sequences are SGHTA and FQGTGA. The CDR3 contains 15 residues. Unmatched junction bases numbered 6, after V lost 5 bases and J lost 4 bases.

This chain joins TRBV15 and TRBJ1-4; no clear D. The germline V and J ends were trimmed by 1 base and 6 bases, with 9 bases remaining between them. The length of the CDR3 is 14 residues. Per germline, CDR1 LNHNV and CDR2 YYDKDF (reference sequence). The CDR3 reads CATSRGKADEKLFF. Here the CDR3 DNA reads TGTGCCACCAGCAGAGGGAAGGCGGATGAAAAACTGTTTTTT.

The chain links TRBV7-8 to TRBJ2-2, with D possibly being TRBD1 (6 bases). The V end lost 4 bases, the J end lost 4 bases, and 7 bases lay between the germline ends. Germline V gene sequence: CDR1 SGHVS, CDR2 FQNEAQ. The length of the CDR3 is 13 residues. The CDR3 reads CASSSGVTGELFF. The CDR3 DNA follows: TGTGCCAGCAGCTCAGGGGTCACCGGGGAGCTGTTTTTT.

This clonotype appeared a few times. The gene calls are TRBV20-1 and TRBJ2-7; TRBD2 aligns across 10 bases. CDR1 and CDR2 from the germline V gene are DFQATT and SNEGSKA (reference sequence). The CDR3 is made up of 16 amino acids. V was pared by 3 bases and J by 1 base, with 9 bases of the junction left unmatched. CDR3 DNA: TGCAGTGCTAGGCCGGCGAGGACTAGCGGTTCCTACGAGCAGTACTTC. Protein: CSARPARTSGSYEQYF.

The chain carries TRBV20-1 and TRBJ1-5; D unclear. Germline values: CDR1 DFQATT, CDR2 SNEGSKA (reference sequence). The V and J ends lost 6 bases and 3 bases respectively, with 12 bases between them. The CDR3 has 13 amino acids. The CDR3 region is CSAEVGTNQPQHF. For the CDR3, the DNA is TGCAGTGCGGAGGTTGGCACCAATCAGCCCCAGCATTTT.

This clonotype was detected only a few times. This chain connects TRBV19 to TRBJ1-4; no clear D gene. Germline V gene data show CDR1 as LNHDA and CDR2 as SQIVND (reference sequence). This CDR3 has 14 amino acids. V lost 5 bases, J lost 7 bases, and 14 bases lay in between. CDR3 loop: CASSPIGVGEKLFF. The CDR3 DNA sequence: TGTGCCAGTAGTCCAATCGGGGTCGGTGAAAAACTGTTTTTT.

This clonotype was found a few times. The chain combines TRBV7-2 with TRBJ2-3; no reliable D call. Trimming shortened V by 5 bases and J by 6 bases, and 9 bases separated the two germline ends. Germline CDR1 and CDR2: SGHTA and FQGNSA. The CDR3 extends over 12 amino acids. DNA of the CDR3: TGTGCCAGCAGCCGTCCGTGGGATACGCAGTATTTT. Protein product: CASSRPWDTQYF.

For the CDR3, the DNA is TGTGCCAGCCAACAGGGGTTCCAAGAGACCCAGTACTTC. Its translation: CASQQGFQETQYF. The chain employs TRBV19 and TRBJ2-5, with 7 bases matching TRBD1. V shed 9 bases and J 1 base; nucleotides not matched to a gene: 5. CDR1 and CDR2 (germline): LNHDA, SQIVND (reference sequence). This CDR3 is 13 amino acids long.